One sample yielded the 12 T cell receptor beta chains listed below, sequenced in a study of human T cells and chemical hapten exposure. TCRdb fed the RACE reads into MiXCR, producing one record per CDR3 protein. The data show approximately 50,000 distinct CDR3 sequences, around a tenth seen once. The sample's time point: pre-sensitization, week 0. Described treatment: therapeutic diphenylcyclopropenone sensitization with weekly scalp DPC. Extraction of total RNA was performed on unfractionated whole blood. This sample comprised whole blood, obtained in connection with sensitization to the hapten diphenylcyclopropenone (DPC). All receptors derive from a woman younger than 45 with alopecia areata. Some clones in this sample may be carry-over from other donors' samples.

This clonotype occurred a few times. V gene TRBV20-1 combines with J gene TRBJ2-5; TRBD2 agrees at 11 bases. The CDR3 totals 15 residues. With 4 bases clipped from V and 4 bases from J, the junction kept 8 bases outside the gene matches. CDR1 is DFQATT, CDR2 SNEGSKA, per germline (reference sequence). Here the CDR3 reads CSAKFFSGGAETQYF. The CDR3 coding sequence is TGCAGTGCTAAGTTTTTTAGCGGGGGGGCAGAGACCCAGTACTTC.

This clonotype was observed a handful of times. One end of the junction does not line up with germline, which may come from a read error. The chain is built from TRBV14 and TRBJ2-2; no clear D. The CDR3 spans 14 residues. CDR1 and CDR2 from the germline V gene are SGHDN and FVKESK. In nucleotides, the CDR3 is TGTGCCAGCAGCCCCGTCCAGAACACCGGAGAGCTGTTTTTT. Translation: CASSPVQNTGELFF. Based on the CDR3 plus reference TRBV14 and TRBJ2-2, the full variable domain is EAGVTQFPSHSVIEKGQTVTLRCDPISGHDNLYWYRRVMGKEIKFLLHFVKESKQDESGMPNNRFLAERTGGTYSTLKVQPAELEDSGVYFCASSPVQNTGELFFGEGSRLTVL.

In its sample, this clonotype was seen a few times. Written as DNA, the CDR3 is TGTGCCAGCAGCCTTGGACAGAATAATTCACCCCTCCACTTT. It codes for CASSLGQNNSPLHF. The rearrangement uses TRBV5-4 and TRBJ1-6, with D possibly being TRBD1 (6 bases). Germline-derived CDR1 and CDR2 are SGHNT and YYREEE (reference sequence). Trimming removed 4 bases from V and 5 bases from J, with 10 bases in between. The CDR3 is made up of 14 amino acids.

CDR3 protein: CASSLDADTIYF. The DNA of the CDR3 is TGTGCCAGCAGCTTGGATGCGGACACCATATATTTT. V usage is TRBV5-6 and J usage is TRBJ1-3; D is ambiguous. This CDR3 comprises 12 residues. Between the trimmed V and J ends, which lost 0 bases and 8 bases, there was a span of 6 bases. Germline CDR1 and CDR2: SGHDT and YYEEEE.

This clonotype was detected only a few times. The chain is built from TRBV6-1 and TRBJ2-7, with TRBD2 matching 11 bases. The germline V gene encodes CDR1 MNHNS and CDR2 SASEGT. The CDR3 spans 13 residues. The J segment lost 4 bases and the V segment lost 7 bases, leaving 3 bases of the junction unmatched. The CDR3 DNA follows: TGTGCCAGCAATCCTAGCGGGAGGTACGAGCAGTACTTC. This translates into CASNPSGRYEQYF.

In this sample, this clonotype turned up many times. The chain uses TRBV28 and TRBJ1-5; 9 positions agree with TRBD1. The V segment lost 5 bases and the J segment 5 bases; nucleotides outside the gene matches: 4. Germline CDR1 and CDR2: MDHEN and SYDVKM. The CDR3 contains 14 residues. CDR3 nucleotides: TGTGCCAGCAGTCCCGGGACAGGGTATCAGCCCCAGCATTTT. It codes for CASSPGTGYQPQHF.

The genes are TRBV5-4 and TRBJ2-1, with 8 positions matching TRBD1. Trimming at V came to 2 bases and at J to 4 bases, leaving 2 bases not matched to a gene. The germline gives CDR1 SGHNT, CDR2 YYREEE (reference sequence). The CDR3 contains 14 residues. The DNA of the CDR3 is TGTGCCAGCAGCTTAGGGACAGGTTACAATGAGCAGTTCTTC. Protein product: CASSLGTGYNEQFF. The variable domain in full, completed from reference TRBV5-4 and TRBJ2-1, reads ETGVTQSPTHLIKTRGQQVTLRCSSQSGHNTVSWYQQALGQGPQFIFQYYREEENGRGNFPPRFSGLQFPNYSSELNVNALELDDSALYLCASSLGTGYNEQFFGPGTRLTVL.

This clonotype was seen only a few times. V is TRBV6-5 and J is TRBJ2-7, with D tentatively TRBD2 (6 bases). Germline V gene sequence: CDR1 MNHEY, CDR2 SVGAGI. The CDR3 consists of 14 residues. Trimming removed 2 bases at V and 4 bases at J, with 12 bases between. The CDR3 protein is CASSYRGGIYEQYF. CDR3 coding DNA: TGTGCCAGCAGTTACAGGGGAGGCATTTACGAGCAGTACTTC.

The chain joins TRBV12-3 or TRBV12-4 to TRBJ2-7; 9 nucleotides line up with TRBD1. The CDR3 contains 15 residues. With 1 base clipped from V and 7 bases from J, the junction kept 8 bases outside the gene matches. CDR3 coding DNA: TGTGCCAGCAGTTTAGGGACAGGGGTTTTAGGGGAGCAGTACTTC. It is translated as CASSLGTGVLGEQYF.

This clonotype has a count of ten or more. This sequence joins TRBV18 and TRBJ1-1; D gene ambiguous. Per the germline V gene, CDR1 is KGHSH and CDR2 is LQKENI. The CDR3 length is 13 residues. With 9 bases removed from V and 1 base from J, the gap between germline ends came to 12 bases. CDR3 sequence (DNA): TGTGCCAGTAGCCCCGAGCGGAACACTGAAGCTTTCTTT. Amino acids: CASSPERNTEAFF.

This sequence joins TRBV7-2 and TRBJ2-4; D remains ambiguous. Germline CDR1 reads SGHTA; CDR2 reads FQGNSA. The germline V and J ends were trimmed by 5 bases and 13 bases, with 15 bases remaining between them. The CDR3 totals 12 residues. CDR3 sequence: CASSPRTGSQYF. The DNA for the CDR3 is TGTGCCAGCAGCCCCAGAACCGGGTCCCAGTACTTC. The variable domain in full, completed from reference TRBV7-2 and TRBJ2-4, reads GAGVSQSPSNKVTEKGKDVELRCDPISGHTALYWYRQSLGQGLEFLIYFQGNSAPDKSGLPSDRFSAERTGGSVSTLTIQRTQQEDSAVYLCASSPRTGSQYFGAGTRLSVL.

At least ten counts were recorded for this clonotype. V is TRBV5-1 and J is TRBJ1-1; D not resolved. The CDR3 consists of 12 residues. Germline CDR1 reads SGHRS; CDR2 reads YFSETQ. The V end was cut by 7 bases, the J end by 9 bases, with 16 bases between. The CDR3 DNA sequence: TGCGCCAGCCTTGGACCGGTCGGAAAAGCTTTCTTT. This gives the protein CASLGPVGKAFF.